Reported below is one T cell receptor beta chain. What it binds is not known. Sample treatment: oral pan-JAK inhibitor, 5-10 mg twice daily. The source of the sample is a study of CD8+ T cells in alopecia areata. Broader study findings: With patients, TCR sharing proved less clear than in mice, a difference possibly related to HLA.

TCR sequencing used cDNA made by reverse transcription of extracted RNA. Clones were sequenced by immunoSEQ multiplex PCR, and TCRdb holds only the in-frame ones, with some missing. The sample lists about 120,000 clones; 50% to 75% were seen once. The starting material was CD8+ T cells sorted from blood, obtained at week 4, from a patient treated with tofacitinib. The source is a human donor with alopecia areata.

CDR3 region: CASTLRRGALLYEQFF. The CDR3 DNA reads TGTGCCAGCACCCTCCGGCGGGGGGCCCTCCTGTATGAGCAGTTCTTC. The V gene is TRBV13, the J gene TRBJ2-1; 8 bases are shared with TRBD2. The CDR3 contains 16 residues. Germline CDR1 PRHDT, CDR2 FYEKMQ (reference sequence). Losses at the gene ends were 7 bases for V and 8 bases for J; bases not matched to a gene: 16.